This TCR beta chain derives from a study of T cell responses to AZD1222 COVID-19 vaccine. The study's findings and limits: Regions left unmutated in variants are reportedly the target of nearly half of spike-specific TCRs. Most donors were white British, females outnumbered males, and clonal diversity was possibly underestimated. At study baseline, merely five or six AZD1222 recipients were seropositive.

CDR3 length equals 16 residues. Germline-derived CDR1 and CDR2 are SEHNR and FQNEAQ (reference sequence). Losses at the gene ends were 5 bases for V and 0 bases for J; bases not matched to a gene: 10. Of note for this clone: Its matching antigen is unknown.

Sequenced by immunoSEQ multiplex PCR; TCRdb stores in-frame clones only, minus some. Of around 150,000 clones listed, around 93% are singletons. J is TRBJ2-7 and V is TRBV7-9, with 7 bases fitting TRBD1. Sample: peripheral blood, taken on day 0 of AZD1222 vaccination. The TCR was taken from an adult in good health. CDR3 region: CASSDPPGDSSYEQYF. The CDR3 coding sequence is TGTGCCAGCAGCGACCCACCAGGGGACAGCTCCTACGAGCAGTACTTC.